The clone carrying this T cell receptor (beta chain) was counted between two and nine times. Its antigen is undetermined. In germline, CDR1 is SQVTM, CDR2 ANQGSEA. V gave up 3 bases and J gave up 5 bases, with 4 bases separating them. The CDR3 loop spans 10 amino acids. This record comes from a study of post-analysis software for immune sequencing data. Incorporated into the TCR beta cDNA libraries were unique molecular identifiers, which served to reduce PCR and sequencing biases. TCRdb ran MiXCR on the PCR reads and lists one entry per CDR3 protein. The sample shows roughly 400,000 distinct CDR3 sequences, 39% of them seen only once. Study-wide results and limits: The five TRBV segments detected at higher frequency in patients than in controls included TRBV5-6, TRBV5-1 and TRBV20-1.

The sample comprised blood. The sequence was obtained from a girl aged 2-15 years with multiple sclerosis. The chain links TRBV29-1 to TRBJ2-5; D not resolved. CDR3 in amino acids: CSVDRETQYF. The CDR3 DNA sequence: TGCAGCGTTGATCGGGAGACCCAGTACTTC.